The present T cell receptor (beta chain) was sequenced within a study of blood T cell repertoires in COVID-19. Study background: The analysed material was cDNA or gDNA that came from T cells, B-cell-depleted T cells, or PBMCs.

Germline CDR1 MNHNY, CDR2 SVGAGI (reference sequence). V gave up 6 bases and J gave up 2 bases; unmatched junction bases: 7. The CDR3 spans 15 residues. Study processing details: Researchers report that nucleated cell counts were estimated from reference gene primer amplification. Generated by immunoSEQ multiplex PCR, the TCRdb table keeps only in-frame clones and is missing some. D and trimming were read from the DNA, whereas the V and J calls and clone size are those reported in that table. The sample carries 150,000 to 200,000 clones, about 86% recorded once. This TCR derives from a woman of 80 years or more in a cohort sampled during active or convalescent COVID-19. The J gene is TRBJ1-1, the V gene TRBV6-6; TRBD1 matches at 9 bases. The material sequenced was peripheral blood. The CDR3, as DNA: TGTGCCAGCAGCACCCGGGACAGGGTTAACACTGAAGCTTTCTTT. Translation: CASSTRDRVNTEAFF.